The TCR beta chain under discussion was sequenced for a study of siplizumab effects on memory and regulatory T cells. A 37°C coculture lasting 6 days was applied to the mixed lymphocyte reaction cells. Here immunoSEQ multiplex PCR was the method, and the copy in TCRdb shows in-frame clones only, minus some. The data contain some 15,000 clones, approximately 49% of them singletons. This clone appeared once. Its target is not known. The specimen was CFSE-low (dividing) CD4+ T cells sorted from an allogeneic mixed lymphocyte reaction. The receptor was isolated from a human donor in good health; the cells came from an allogeneic mixed lymphocyte reaction.

CDR3 DNA sequence: TGTGCCTGGAAGTGGCAGGGGCGTGAAAAACTGTTTTTT. Its translation is CAWKWQGREKLFF. The chain joins TRBV30 to TRBJ1-4; D might be TRBD1 (6 bases). The CDR3 runs 13 residues. The V and J ends lost 4 bases and 7 bases respectively, with 13 bases between them. Germline CDR1 is GTSNPN and CDR2 is SVGIG (reference sequence). Full variable domain (rest looked up from reference TRBV30 and TRBJ1-4): SQTIHQWPATLVQPVGSPLSLECTVEGTSNPNLYWYRQAAGRGLQLLFYSVGIGQISSEVPQNLSASRPQDRQFILSSKKLLLSDSGFYLCAWKWQGREKLFFGSGTQLSVL.